This entry concerns a single T cell receptor (beta chain). The data belong to a study of blood T cell repertoires in COVID-19. Study-level information: The United States, Italy and Spain supplied acute and convalescent COVID-19 samples. Nucleic acid was either cDNA or gDNA, and it came from T cells, B-cell-depleted T cells, or PBMCs.

Germline V lookup: CDR1 SGHDT, CDR2 YYEEEE. This CDR3 spans 16 amino acids. V dropped 0 bases and J dropped 7; count of bases not matched to a gene: 7. In the source study's methods: For nucleated cells, counts were estimated from reference gene primer amplification. The table came from immunoSEQ multiplex PCR; TCRdb's copy has only in-frame clones and leaves some out. The D gene and trimming were derived from the DNA, and the V and J assignments and clone size from that table. Found here are over 50,000 clones, roughly 84% of them singletons; the top ten hold under 3%. Sequencing used peripheral blood. The sequence was collected from a man in his forties or fifties with acute or convalescent COVID-19. The chain links TRBV5-6 to TRBJ1-4, with 9 bases that match TRBD1. The CDR3 region is CASSLDRGLWGEKLFF. DNA for the CDR3: TGTGCCAGCAGCTTGGACAGGGGGCTTTGGGGTGAAAAACTGTTTTTT.